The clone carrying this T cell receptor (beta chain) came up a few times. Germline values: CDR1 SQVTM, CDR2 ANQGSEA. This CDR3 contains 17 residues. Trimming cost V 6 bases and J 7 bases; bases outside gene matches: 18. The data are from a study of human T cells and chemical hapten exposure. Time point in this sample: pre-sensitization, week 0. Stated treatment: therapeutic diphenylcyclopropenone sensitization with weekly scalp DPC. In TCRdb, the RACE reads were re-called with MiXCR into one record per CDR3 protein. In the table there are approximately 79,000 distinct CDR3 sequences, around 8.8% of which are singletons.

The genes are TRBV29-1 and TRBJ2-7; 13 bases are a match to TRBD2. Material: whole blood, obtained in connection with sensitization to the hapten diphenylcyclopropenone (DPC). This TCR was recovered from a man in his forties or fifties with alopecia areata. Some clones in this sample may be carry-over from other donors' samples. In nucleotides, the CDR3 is TGCAGCGTGACACTACGCCCCGGACTAGCGGGAGCCGGAGAGCAGTACTTC. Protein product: CSVTLRPGLAGAGEQYF.